This TCR beta chain was recorded in a study of T cell responses to AZD1222 COVID-19 vaccine (dated by TCRdb to about 2021). Concerning the study at large: AZD1222 recipients with second doses at about 4 weeks or about 12 weeks were pooled, because spike-specific TCR depth and breadth did not differ between schedules. TCR sequencing covered more than 230 trial participants: 207 given two doses of AZD1222 and 26 given two doses of MenACWY control vaccine. Enrollment into the trials was organized by age into subgroups of 18-55, 56-69 and 70-plus years, and those subgroups contained roughly 150, 30 and 60 TCR-sequenced participants, respectively.

The CDR3 regions of human TCRbeta chains were analyzed by immunosequencing. Turning to the authors' computational methods: Repertoire TCRs were matched against a reference library of SARS-CoV-2-specific TCRs generated with the MIRA antigen-specificity platform. Breadth was defined as the fraction of unique TCRs that were SARS-CoV-2-associated. Depth was defined as the fraction of total T cells that were SARS-CoV-2-associated. Using the MIRA data, each spike-specific TCR was assigned both to the spike region to which the TCR was reactive and to a CD4 or CD8 class. Log10-transformed breadth and depth values were compared by one-way ANOVA with Sidak's multiple comparisons tests. Imported from immuneACCESS, the table was reduced by TCRdb to in-frame sequences with V and J called. These copies leave out some clones; in studies compared against another copy, an unresolved V gene accounts for under half, and the cause of the remainder is not known. V and J calls and clone size come straight from that table; D and trimming were deduced from the DNA. The sample data list about 130,000 clones, and 90% of these were observed just once. Together, the top ten hold less than 8.5% of the sample.

The intended sense of this specimen's time point label: baseline before first vaccination. Samples from vaccinated people were obtained from the UK trials COV001 and COV002, which included a single-blind randomized controlled phase 2/3 trial of AZD1222 (ChAdOx1 nCoV-19) in healthy adults. Trial participant PBMC samples were collected at day 0 and day 28 after the second dose for TCRbeta chain sequencing. About this clone itself: It has no known antigen specificity. No clone much larger than this one lies a single base away; base qualities are absent.

Broad study findings and their caveats: Reportedly, almost half of the unique spike-specific TCRs recognized epitopes lying outside the regions that are mutated in the B.1.351 and B.1.1.7 variants. In the small 56-69-year group, the increase in depth fell short of significance, most likely because of low power. A significant rise in spike-specific TCR breadth and depth was observed after two AZD1222 doses relative to day 0 and relative to MenACWY recipients. Only a handful of AZD1222 recipients were SARS-CoV-2 seropositive at baseline, limiting conclusions about previously exposed vaccinees. Because no day 14 peak-response samples were available, the repertoires could be characterized only after the peak T cell response. Participants were mostly white British, with more females than males. The authors suggested clonal diversity may have been underestimated. Vaccine-associated CD4 TCRs spanned the whole spike protein, with dominant responses in regions 160-218 and 743-854.

The sequence was obtained from an adult in good health. The source material was peripheral blood, sampled on day 0 of AZD1222 vaccination.

The CDR3 is CASSLVTGGIATNEKLFF. Here is the DNA: TGTGCCAGCAGCTTAGTAACCGGGGGGATAGCAACTAATGAAAAACTGTTTTTT. The rearranged segments are TRBV11-2 and TRBJ1-4; the D gene is possibly TRBD1, with 5 bases matching. According to the germline V gene, CDR1 reads SGHAT and CDR2 reads FQNNGV. Measured from the cysteine to the phenylalanine, the CDR3 is 18 residues long. Only the CDR3 part of the read is kept: 54 bases, read in frame from the first base. V lost 1 base and J lost 0 bases; the stretch between them is 15 bases long. The CDR3, completed at both ends by the reference TRBV11-2 and TRBJ1-4 genes, gives the full variable domain EAGVAQSPRYKIIEKRQSVAFWCNPISGHATLYWYQQILGQGPKLLIQFQNNGVVDDSQLPKDRFSAERLKGVDSTLKIQPAKLEDSAVYLCASSLVTGGIATNEKLFFGSGTQLSVL.